Given below is one T cell receptor (beta chain) in context. In the original processing: The assay estimated nucleated cells by amplifying reference gene primers. The method was immunoSEQ multiplex PCR; TCRdb's version includes in-frame clones alone and lacks a portion of them. Clone size and the V and J calls come from that table; the DNA yielded D and trimming. The table has about 220,000 clones, approximately 81% seen once. These data belong to a study of blood T cell repertoires in COVID-19. Study-wide background: The samples span acute and convalescent COVID-19 from the United States, Italy and Spain.

V dropped 5 bases and J dropped 4; count of bases not matched to a gene: 2. The CDR3 is made up of 14 amino acids. The V gene's germline CDR1 is SGHTA and CDR2 FQGNSA. This TCR derives from a man aged 50-60 years who had recovered from COVID-19. Sequenced material: peripheral blood. This chain joins TRBV7-2 and TRBJ1-3; TRBD1 agrees at 10 bases. The CDR3 here is CASSLGQGGNTIYF. CDR3 nucleotide sequence: TGTGCCAGCAGCCTGGGACAGGGGGGAAACACCATATATTTT.